The 9 T cell receptor beta chains in this list originate from one sample, sequenced in a study of cytomegalovirus exposure and HLA in healthy donors. PCR used 60 Vbeta primers and 13 Jbeta primers. Method: immunoSEQ multiplex PCR; TCRdb's copy keeps in-frame clones and lacks some. In the table there are about 82,000 clones, approximately 82% of which are singletons. The specimen sequenced was PBMCs. All receptors derive from a man aged 65-85 years in good health and CMV-seropositive.

This clone has only a few counts. This rearrangement joins TRBV6-5 to TRBJ1-1; the D is unclear. This CDR3 region has 14 residues. The V gene's germline CDR1 is MNHEY and CDR2 SVGAGI. V was cut by 0 bases and J by 9 bases, with 14 bases left in between. The CDR3 DNA reads TGTGCCAGCAGTTACTCGTCTGGTAGGGAGAAAGCTTTCTTT. This sequence encodes CASSYSSGREKAFF.

The chain has TRBV7-9 and TRBJ2-4; no clear D gene. V gave up 5 bases and J gave up 5 bases, with 13 bases separating them. The germline CDR1 and CDR2 sequences are SEHNR and FQNEAQ (reference sequence). CDR3 length equals 14 residues. CDR3 sequence reads: CASSPSFSENIQYF. The CDR3 DNA is TGTGCCAGCAGCCCATCATTCTCAGAAAACATTCAGTACTTC.

The chain recombines TRBV7-2 with TRBJ1-4, with TRBD1 as a possible D gene (5 bases). The CDR3 runs to 13 residues. V was clipped by 4 bases and J by 8 bases, with 11 bases between them. Germline V gene lookup returns CDR1 SGHTA and CDR2 FQGNSA. CDR3 bases: TGTGCCAGCAGCTCGGAAGACAGAGAAAAACTGTTTTTT. As protein: CASSSEDREKLFF.

This chain uses TRBV7-8 with TRBJ2-1, with TRBD1 identical over 8 bases. Germline-derived CDR1 and CDR2 are SGHVS and FQNEAQ. The CDR3 extends over 15 amino acids. Trimming removed 5 bases from V and 0 bases from J; junction bases left unmatched: 3. CDR3: CASSPTGDSYNEQFF. The CDR3 DNA sequence: TGTGCCAGCAGCCCGACAGGGGACTCCTACAATGAGCAGTTCTTC.

The rearrangement links TRBV2 to TRBJ2-7; D call uncertain. V lost 4 bases and J lost 4, with 11 bases in between. Germline V lookup: CDR1 SNHLY, CDR2 FYNNEI. The CDR3 spans 13 residues. In DNA form, the CDR3 reads TGTGCCAGCAGTGCAGCGAAGGAGTACGAGCAGTACTTC. Its protein is CASSAAKEYEQYF.

This clone has a single count. It is likely a read error, because the conserved phenylalanine at the end of the CDR3 is missing. The chain links TRBV19 to TRBJ1-5, with D possibly TRBD1 on 6 matching bases. V was cut by 6 bases and J by 7 bases, with 10 bases left in between. The CDR3 spans 12 residues. Looked up from germline, CDR1 is LNHDA and CDR2 is SQIVND (reference sequence). As DNA, the CDR3 is TGTGCCAGTAGAACAGGGAACCAGCCCCAGCATGTT. This sequence encodes CASRTGNQPQHV.

The chain joins TRBV27 to TRBJ1-1; D not resolved. The CDR3 runs to 13 residues. V was shortened by 5 bases and J by 0 bases, with 7 bases between the two germline ends. Germline CDR1 is MNHEY and CDR2 is SMNVEV (reference sequence). The CDR3 is CASSPNMNTEAFF. The CDR3 DNA sequence: TGTGCCAGCAGTCCAAACATGAACACTGAAGCTTTCTTT.

This sequence joins TRBV25-1 and TRBJ2-5; 8 bases fit TRBD2. With the DNA end fitting TRBJ2-7 better, the J assignment may be wrong. The CDR3 extends over 16 amino acids. The germline V gene has CDR1 MGHDK and CDR2 SYGVNS. CDR3 amino acids: CASSELRPAGVYEQYF. CDR3 nucleotides: TGTGCCAGCAGTGAACTGAGGCCAGCGGGGGTCTACGAGCAGTACTTC.

V and J are TRBV4-1 and TRBJ2-3; D may be TRBD1 (5 bases). The germline V gene has CDR1 MGHRA and CDR2 YSYEKL. Trimming took 5 bases from V and 3 from J, leaving 18 bases between them. The CDR3 contains 16 residues. The CDR3 coding sequence is TGCGCCAGCAGCAAACGTCAGGGTATGGGAACAGATACGCAGTATTTT. Amino acid sequence: CASSKRQGMGTDTQYF.